This T cell receptor beta chain was retrieved from a study of beta chain features in type 1 diabetes. Every isolated RNA sample was fully reverse transcribed, so sequencing captured expressed TCRB transcripts. TCRdb's copy holds only in-frame clones and misses some; the assay was immunoSEQ multiplex PCR. Counted here are around 300,000 clones, around 10% occurring once; the ten biggest clones make up over 0.015%. V shed 5 bases, J shed 6 bases, and the junction held 9 bases outside the gene matches. CDR1 MDHEN and CDR2 SYDVKM come from the germline V gene. CDR3 length: 15 residues. This receptor was obtained from a woman in her thirties in good health. This chain connects TRBV28 to TRBJ2-2; 7 positions agree with TRBD1. The source material was naive CD4+ T cells from blood. CDR3 sequence: CASSPSTGFAGELFF. The CDR3 DNA sequence: TGTGCCAGCAGTCCCTCGACAGGGTTCGCCGGGGAGCTGTTTTTT.